This T cell receptor beta chain was recovered during a study of T-cell reconstitution after alpha-beta-depleted transplantation in children. This clonotype was detected ten times or more. Its antigen is unidentified. Unique molecular identifiers featured in how the TCRbeta library was prepared. TCRdb processed the PCR reads anew with MiXCR; each CDR3 protein has one entry. Of fewer than 550,000 distinct CDR3 sequences in the sample, over 10% are singletons; the top ten hold 13% to 15%. General study points: Several hundred expanded graft clones reportedly supplied alpha-beta T cells about two months after transplant. There were some patients whose high TCRbeta diversity at day 60 came from surviving recipient T cells and thymic progenitors. The authors attributed T-cell counts and diversity one year after transplant mostly to newly produced T cells.

The CDR3 extends over 16 amino acids. V was pared by 6 bases and J by 0 bases, with 6 bases of the junction left unmatched. V is TRBV12-3 or TRBV12-4 and J is TRBJ2-1; 9 bases line up with TRBD2. The specimen comprised PBMCs, mostly from graft donor cells, sampled 180 days after TCRalphabeta/CD19-depleted stem cell transplant. This clonotype was obtained from a female patient aged 2-9 years who had a stem cell transplant for aplastic anemia, so the T cells may come from the graft donor. The CDR3 region is CASRRSGSNSYNEQFF. CDR3 DNA sequence: TGTGCCAGCAGGCGTAGCGGGAGCAACTCCTACAATGAGCAGTTCTTC.